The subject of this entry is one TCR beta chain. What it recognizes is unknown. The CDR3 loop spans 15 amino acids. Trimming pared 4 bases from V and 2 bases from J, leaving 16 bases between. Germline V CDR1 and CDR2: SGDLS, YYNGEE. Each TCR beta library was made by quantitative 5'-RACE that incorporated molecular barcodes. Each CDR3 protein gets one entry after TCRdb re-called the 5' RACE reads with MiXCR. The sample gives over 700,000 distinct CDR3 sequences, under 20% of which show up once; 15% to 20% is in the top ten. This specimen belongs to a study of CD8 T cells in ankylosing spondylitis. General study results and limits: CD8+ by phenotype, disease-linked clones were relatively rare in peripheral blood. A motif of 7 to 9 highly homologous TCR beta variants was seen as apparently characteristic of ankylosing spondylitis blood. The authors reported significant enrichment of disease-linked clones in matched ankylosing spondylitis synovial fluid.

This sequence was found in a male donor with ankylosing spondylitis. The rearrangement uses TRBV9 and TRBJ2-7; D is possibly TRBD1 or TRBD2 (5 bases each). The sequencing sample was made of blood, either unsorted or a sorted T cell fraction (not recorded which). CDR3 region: CASSYGTDPPYEQYF. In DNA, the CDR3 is TGTGCCAGCAGCTATGGGACGGATCCACCCTACGAGCAGTACTTC.